Following are 10 T cell receptor beta chains from one sample sequenced in a study of blood T cell repertoires in COVID-19. Method: immunoSEQ multiplex PCR; TCRdb's copy keeps in-frame clones and lacks some. The sample lists 210,000 or so clones; 89% were seen once. Sequenced sample: peripheral blood. These receptor sequences come from a woman in her forties with acute or convalescent COVID-19.

The chain combines TRBV6-6 with TRBJ1-2, with 7 nucleotides matching TRBD1. Germline assignment: CDR1 MNHNY and CDR2 SVGAGI (reference sequence). V gave up 2 bases and J gave up 0 bases; unmatched junction bases: 6. The CDR3 consists of 16 residues. DNA for the CDR3: TGTGCCAGCAGTTACCCGGAGACAGGGCCTAACTATGGCTACACCTTC. It yields the protein CASSYPETGPNYGYTF.

This clone was counted once. CDR3 residues: CSASFNQGVVLWETQYF. CDR3 nucleotides: TGCAGTGCTAGTTTCAATCAGGGGGTAGTACTGTGGGAGACCCAGTACTTC. The chain carries TRBV20-1 and TRBJ2-5; 7 nucleotides line up with TRBD1. The CDR3 covers 17 residues. Germline V gene sequence: CDR1 DFQATT, CDR2 SNEGSKA (reference sequence). V was pared by 3 bases and J by 5 bases, with 18 bases of the junction left unmatched.

The chain employs TRBV19 and TRBJ1-6; 10 bases match TRBD1. V shed 7 bases and J 8 bases; nucleotides not matched to a gene: 8. Germline CDR1 is LNHDA and CDR2 is SQIVND (reference sequence). The CDR3 sequence is 15 residues long. The CDR3 reads CASKVGQGVDSPLHF. In nucleotides, the CDR3 is TGTGCCAGTAAAGTCGGACAGGGGGTTGATTCACCCCTCCACTTT.

The rearrangement joins TRBV19 to TRBJ1-1; 10 bases are a match to TRBD1. The CDR3 runs to 15 residues. V lost 2 bases to trimming and J lost 4 bases; unmatched junction nucleotides: 4. The germline CDR1 and CDR2 sequences are LNHDA and SQIVND (reference sequence). The DNA of the CDR3 is TGTGCCAGTAGTATACCGGGACAGGGGACCACTGAAGCTTTCTTT. Protein sequence: CASSIPGQGTTEAFF.

The chain couples TRBV5-1 to TRBJ1-1; TRBD1 is a possible D gene (5 bases). Germline loops: CDR1 SGHRS, CDR2 YFSETQ. Trimming stripped 2 bases from V and 0 bases from J, with 8 bases between. CDR3 length: 14 amino acids. CDR3 DNA: TGCGCCAGCAGCTTCGCAGGGATGAACACTGAAGCTTTCTTT. Amino acid sequence: CASSFAGMNTEAFF. Full variable domain (outside the CDR3, taken from reference TRBV5-1 and TRBJ1-1): KAGVTQTPRYLIKTRGQQVTLSCSPISGHRSVSWYQQTPGQGLQFLFEYFSETQRNKGNFPGRFSGRQFSNSRSEMNVSTLELGDSALYLCASSFAGMNTEAFFGQGTRLTVV.

The chain has TRBV5-1 and TRBJ2-1; D may be TRBD1 (6 bases). The V end lost 0 bases, the J end lost 8 bases, and 12 bases lay between the germline ends. The CDR3 runs 14 residues. Per the germline V gene, CDR1 is SGHRS and CDR2 is YFSETQ. CDR3 DNA: TGCGCCAGCAGCTTGGAAGCCTGGGGGCATGAGCAGTTCTTC. It codes for CASSLEAWGHEQFF.

V gene TRBV6-5 combines with J gene TRBJ1-1; no definite D call. The CDR3 sequence is 14 residues long. The germline V gene encodes CDR1 MNHEY and CDR2 SVGAGI. V was cut by 0 bases and J by 7 bases, with 12 bases left in between. The chain's CDR3 is CASSYSEVGDEAFF. The CDR3 DNA sequence: TGTGCCAGCAGTTACTCCGAGGTGGGAGATGAAGCTTTCTTT.

The chain recombines TRBV11-2 with TRBJ2-1, with TRBD2 matching over 7 bases. This CDR3 is built from 15 residues. J lost 0 bases, V lost 5 bases, and 4 bases had no gene match. Germline lookup yields CDR1 SGHAT and CDR2 FQNNGV. The CDR3 region is CASSRGVSSYNEQFF. DNA of the CDR3: TGTGCCAGCAGCCGGGGGGTGAGCTCCTACAATGAGCAGTTCTTC.

With regard to this clone: This sample includes further DNA sequences coding for the same CDR3. The chain links TRBV12-3 or TRBV12-4 to TRBJ1-1; TRBD1 might be the D (5 bases). The V and J ends lost 3 bases and 4 bases respectively, with 9 bases between them. The CDR3 is 13 amino acids. This CDR3 is CASSFQGGTEAFF. The CDR3 DNA reads as TGTGCCAGCAGTTTTCAGGGAGGCACTGAAGCTTTCTTT.

This chain connects TRBV4-1 to TRBJ2-1, with a possible D match to TRBD2 (6 bases). Per germline, CDR1 MGHRA and CDR2 YSYEKL. The CDR3 consists of 13 residues. The V and J ends lost 4 bases and 10 bases respectively, with 14 bases between them. Here the CDR3 reads CASSPSLAKEQFF. The CDR3 nucleotides read TGCGCCAGCAGCCCCAGCCTAGCGAAGGAGCAGTTCTTC.